These 3 T cell receptor beta chains share one sample of origin, sequenced in a study of T cell responses to AZD1222 COVID-19 vaccine. Only in-frame clones appear in the TCRdb table, and some are missing; sequencing was by immunoSEQ multiplex PCR. The table records approximately 60,000 clones, over 70% of them present only once. The sample consisted of peripheral blood, taken on day 0 of AZD1222 vaccination. Receptors were obtained from an adult in good health.

The V and J genes are TRBV7-2 and TRBJ2-7; D ambiguous. This CDR3 is built from 13 residues. Germline CDR1 SGHTA, CDR2 FQGNSA. Trimming removed 0 bases from V and 4 bases from J, with 7 bases in between. CDR3 nucleotides: TGTGCCAGCAGCTTAGCTAAGAGATACGAGCAGTACTTC. It specifies CASSLAKRYEQYF.

The chain carries TRBV15 and TRBJ1-4; 8 positions match TRBD1. This CDR3 spans 15 amino acids. Germline trimming cut 1 base from V and 8 bases from J; bases unmatched to any gene: 6. Germline CDR1 is LNHNV and CDR2 is YYDKDF (reference sequence). CDR3 in amino acids: CATSRALGQEEKLFF. The DNA of the CDR3 is TGTGCCACCAGCAGAGCCTTGGGACAGGAAGAAAAACTGTTTTTT.

The gene calls are TRBV7-6 and TRBJ2-3; the match to TRBD2 covers 10 bases. J lost 2 bases, V lost 4 bases, and 3 bases had no gene match. This CDR3 comprises 15 residues. Germline loops: CDR1 SGHVS, CDR2 FNYEAQ. The CDR3 here is CASSSAGGPTDTQYF. The CDR3 nucleotides read TGTGCCAGCAGCTCAGCGGGGGGGCCCACAGATACGCAGTATTTT.